The next 28 T cell receptor beta chains were all read from a single sample in a study of cytotoxic CD8 clonotypes in ibrutinib-treated CLL. Some clones are missing from TCRdb's copy, which holds only in-frame ones; the method was immunoSEQ multiplex PCR. This table holds 160,000 or so clones, about 88% found once. Sequences were derived from PBMCs, sampled at disease progression, from a patient treated with ibrutinib. Source of these receptors: a human donor with chronic lymphocytic leukemia.

This clone occurred once. The V call is TRBV15, the J call TRBJ2-1; D is uncertain. The CDR3 contains 17 residues. V was shortened by 1 base and J by 4 bases, with 17 bases between the two germline ends. Germline V gene lookup returns CDR1 LNHNV and CDR2 YYDKDF (reference sequence). The CDR3 protein is CATSRALGRYSYNEQFF. CDR3 in DNA: TGTGCCACCAGCAGAGCCCTGGGCCGTTACTCGTACAATGAGCAGTTCTTC.

This chain links TRBV5-8 with TRBJ1-2, with unresolved D. The germline gives CDR1 SGHTS, CDR2 YDEGEE. This CDR3 is built from 14 residues. The V end was cut by 1 base, the J end by 0 bases, with 7 bases between. The CDR3 region is CASSLTASNYGYTF. The CDR3 nucleotides read TGTGCCAGCAGCTTGACCGCTTCTAACTATGGCTACACCTTC.

The chain's CDR3 is CASSTISGVSTESYEQYF. CDR3 coding DNA: TGTGCCAGCAGCACCATCTCGGGCGTATCAACCGAATCCTACGAGCAGTACTTC. This sequence joins TRBV21-1 and TRBJ2-7. TRBV21-1 is noted as a pseudogene. This CDR3 region has 18 residues.

V usage is TRBV6-1 and J usage is TRBJ1-2; TRBD1 matches 7 bases. The CDR3 sequence is 11 residues long. The germline gives CDR1 MNHNS, CDR2 SASEGT. V trimming: 1 base; J trimming: 12 bases; junction bases outside the gene matches: 2. In nucleotides, the CDR3 is TGTGCCAGCAGTGAAGGGGGACAGCACACCTTC. This sequence encodes CASSEGGQHTF.

The count of this clone is one. The V call is TRBV18, the J call TRBJ1-2; 10 nucleotides match TRBD1. This CDR3 contains 13 residues. V shed 3 bases, J shed 5 bases, and the junction held 0 bases outside the gene matches. In germline, CDR1 is KGHSH, CDR2 LQKENI. Written as DNA, the CDR3 is TGTGCCAGCTCACCGGGACAGGGGTATGGCTACACCTTC. Protein sequence: CASSPGQGYGYTF.

The V gene is TRBV7-9, the J gene TRBJ2-3; no clear D gene. CDR1 and CDR2 (germline): SEHNR, FQNEAQ (reference sequence). Trimming cost V 1 base and J 2 bases, with 7 bases left between them. CDR3 length: 14 amino acids. CDR3 amino acids: CASSLVADTDTQYF. DNA of the CDR3: TGTGCCAGCAGCTTAGTAGCCGACACAGATACGCAGTATTTT.

The genes are TRBV10-3 and TRBJ2-7; D is unclear. Germline CDR1 is ENHRY and CDR2 is SYGVKD. CDR3 length: 13 amino acids. The germline V and J ends were trimmed by 8 bases and 0 bases, with 11 bases remaining between them. The CDR3 reads CAIGFQDSYEQYF. In nucleotides, the CDR3 is TGTGCCATCGGTTTCCAGGACTCCTACGAGCAGTACTTC.

The chain combines TRBV7-6 with TRBJ2-7, with D possibly TRBD1 on 7 matching bases. The CDR3 runs to 14 residues. Per the germline V gene, CDR1 is SGHVS and CDR2 is FNYEAQ. Deletions cut 2 bases from V and 6 bases from J, with 14 bases between. This chain's CDR3 is CASSLQGGRFEQYF. CDR3 nucleotides: TGTGCCAGCAGCTTACAGGGGGGAAGGTTCGAGCAGTACTTC.

The rearrangement links TRBV6-1 to TRBJ2-4; 8 bases are shared with TRBD2. CDR1 is MNHNS and CDR2 is SASEGT in the germline V gene. After removal of 8 bases from V and 1 base from J, the junction contained 7 bases not matched to a gene. This CDR3 has 15 residues. The CDR3 protein is CASGRGEKAKNIQYF. CDR3 DNA: TGTGCCAGCGGGCGGGGGGAAAAGGCCAAAAACATTCAGTACTTC.

This sequence joins TRBV11-1 and TRBJ2-5; 8 bases map to TRBD1. V shed 5 bases and J 5 bases; nucleotides not matched to a gene: 4. Germline-derived CDR1 and CDR2 are SGHAT and FQDESV (reference sequence). There are 13 residues in the CDR3. CDR3 DNA: TGTGCCAGCAGCCAACAGGGGGGCGAGACCCAGTACTTC. It codes for CASSQQGGETQYF. Looking up the rest from reference TRBV11-1 and TRBJ2-5 gives the full variable domain: EAEVAQSPRYKITEKSQAVAFWCDPISGHATLYWYRQILGQGPELLVQFQDESVVDDSQLPKDRFSAERLKGVDSTLKIQPAELGDSAMYLCASSQQGGETQYFGPGTRLLVL.

The chain joins TRBV6-1 to TRBJ1-5, with TRBD1 as a possible D gene (6 bases). Germline V lookup: CDR1 MNHNS, CDR2 SASEGT. This CDR3 contains 13 residues. Trimming cost V 8 bases and J 2 bases, with 10 bases left between them. CDR3 DNA sequence: TGTGCCAGCCTGGACAGCCGCAATCAGCCCCAGCATTTT. It specifies CASLDSRNQPQHF.

The rearrangement uses TRBV7-9 and TRBJ1-1, with unresolved D. Trimming cost V 0 bases and J 1 base, with 3 bases left between them. Germline CDR1 reads SEHNR; CDR2 reads FQNEAQ (reference sequence). This CDR3 spans 13 amino acids. CDR3 residues: CASSLAENTEAFF. DNA of the CDR3: TGTGCCAGCAGCTTAGCGGAGAACACTGAAGCTTTCTTT.

This sequence joins TRBV7-9 and TRBJ2-1; D not certain. V was shortened by 1 base and J by 9 bases, with 7 bases between the two germline ends. CDR3 length: 12 amino acids. CDR1 and CDR2 from the germline V gene are SEHNR and FQNEAQ (reference sequence). In nucleotides, the CDR3 is TGTGCCAGCAGCTTAGAGGGATTTGAGCAGTTCTTC. It codes for CASSLEGFEQFF.

The CDR3, as DNA: TGCGCCAGCAGCCCCGGGGAGGGGACAGGGGGCATCTATGGCTACACCTTC. Protein sequence: CASSPGEGTGGIYGYTF. This rearrangement joins TRBV5-1 to TRBJ1-2; the match to TRBD1 covers 12 bases. Germline V gives CDR1 SGHRS, CDR2 YFSETQ. Trimming took 4 bases from V and 4 from J; bases not matched to a gene: 11. The CDR3 covers 17 residues.

V gene TRBV7-6 combines with J gene TRBJ2-5, with 12 bases identical to TRBD2. Trimming at V came to 4 bases and at J to 5 bases, leaving 14 bases not matched to a gene. This CDR3 contains 18 residues. Germline assignment: CDR1 SGHVS and CDR2 FNYEAQ. CDR3 DNA: TGTGCCAGCAGCTCCCGGACTAGCGGGGTGGTGGGGCAGGAGACCCAGTACTTC. Its protein is CASSSRTSGVVGQETQYF.

The gene calls are TRBV7-9 and TRBJ2-3; TRBD1 is a possible D gene (6 bases). This CDR3 comprises 17 residues. The V end lost 4 bases, the J end lost 1 base, and 18 bases lay between the germline ends. Per germline, CDR1 SEHNR and CDR2 FQNEAQ (reference sequence). The CDR3 coding sequence is TGTGCCAGCAGCTGGGTATTCACAGGGTACGGCACAGATACGCAGTATTTT. This gives the protein CASSWVFTGYGTDTQYF.

This clone was detected once. V gene TRBV4-1 combines with J gene TRBJ2-1, with 7 nucleotides matching TRBD2. Per the germline V gene, CDR1 is MGHRA and CDR2 is YSYEKL. The CDR3 spans 16 residues. V trimming: 3 bases; J trimming: 1 base; junction bases outside the gene matches: 6. The CDR3 nucleotides read TGCGCCAGCAGCCAGCGCGGGAGCCCATCCTACAATGAGCAGTTCTTC. Protein product: CASSQRGSPSYNEQFF.

The rearrangement uses TRBV25-1 and TRBJ1-4; unclear D gene. With 4 bases removed from V and 6 bases from J, the gap between germline ends came to 12 bases. This CDR3 is built from 14 residues. CDR1 is MGHDK, CDR2 SYGVNS, per germline. The CDR3 nucleotides are TGTGCCAGCAGTGCCCGGGTGGGTTATGAAAAACTGTTTTTT. Protein: CASSARVGYEKLFF.

The V gene is TRBV4-1, the J gene TRBJ1-1, with D possibly TRBD1 on 5 matching bases. Trimming cost V 3 bases and J 8 bases, with 19 bases left between them. CDR3 length equals 15 residues. The V gene's germline CDR1 is MGHRA and CDR2 YSYEKL. In nucleotides, the CDR3 is TGCGCCAGCAGCCAGATTCAGGGTGGACGGATAGAAGCTTTCTTT. Translated, it gives CASSQIQGGRIEAFF.

J is TRBJ1-2 and V is TRBV5-4; weak D call: TRBD1 (5 bases). The germline V gene encodes CDR1 SGHNT and CDR2 YYREEE (reference sequence). The CDR3 is made up of 12 amino acids. V lost 2 bases to trimming and J lost 6 bases, with 8 bases between them. CDR3 coding DNA: TGTGCCAGCAGCTTTGTAGGGGATGGCTACACCTTC. Encoded protein: CASSFVGDGYTF.

This clone was picked up a small number of times. The chain carries TRBV29-1 and TRBJ2-4, with D tentatively TRBD2 (5 bases). CDR1 is SQVTM and CDR2 is ANQGSEA in the germline V gene. V shed 1 base and J shed 12 bases, with 13 bases lying between them. The CDR3 extends over 12 amino acids. The CDR3 protein is CSVEGSGIPQYF. CDR3 coding DNA: TGCAGCGTTGAAGGGTCCGGGATCCCTCAGTACTTC.

The rearrangement uses TRBV2 and TRBJ2-3, with D unclear. The CDR3 covers 12 residues. V shed 6 bases and J shed 3 bases, with 7 bases lying between them. The germline V gene encodes CDR1 SNHLY and CDR2 FYNNEI. The CDR3 protein is CASRGLTDTQYF. CDR3 DNA: TGTGCCAGCAGGGGGTTGACAGATACGCAGTATTTT.

The chain carries TRBV5-1 and TRBJ2-2, with D possibly matching TRBD1 (6 bases). Trimming pared 6 bases from V and 2 bases from J, leaving 14 bases between. Germline V gives CDR1 SGHRS, CDR2 YFSETQ. There are 15 residues in the CDR3. Written as DNA, the CDR3 is TGCGCCAGCAAAAAGTCCAGGGGTAACACCGGGGAGCTGTTTTTT. Its translation is CASKKSRGNTGELFF.

This chain joins TRBV27 and TRBJ2-7; either TRBD1 or TRBD2 may supply D (5 bases each). The germline V gene encodes CDR1 MNHEY and CDR2 SMNVEV (reference sequence). The CDR3 totals 16 residues. V shed 1 base and J shed 4 bases, with 17 bases lying between them. The CDR3 DNA sequence: TGTGCCAGCAGTTTATATTCCGGGACCTCCGCGTACGAGCAGTACTTC. Amino acids: CASSLYSGTSAYEQYF.

The chain uses TRBV5-1 and TRBJ2-3; weak D call: TRBD2 (6 bases). Trimming left V 0 bases short and J 2 bases short, with 22 bases between. Germline V lookup: CDR1 SGHRS, CDR2 YFSETQ. CDR3 size: 19 residues. As DNA, the CDR3 is TGCGCCAGCAGCTTGGCCTTCAAGGCTAGCGCAACTTACACAGATACGCAGTATTTT. Translated: CASSLAFKASATYTDTQYF.

This chain connects TRBV18 to TRBJ1-4; 10 bases match TRBD1. CDR1 and CDR2 (germline): KGHSH, LQKENI. The V and J ends lost 3 bases and 6 bases, in that order; junction bases with no gene match: 13. This CDR3 spans 18 amino acids. The CDR3 spells CASSPKGRTGTGDEKLFF. DNA of the CDR3: TGTGCCAGCTCACCCAAAGGGAGGACCGGGACAGGGGATGAAAAACTGTTTTTT.

This clone occurred once. CDR3 nucleotides: TGTGCCAGCAGTGACCTTAACGGGCGGGAGTACGAGCAGTACTTC. It translates to CASSDLNGREYEQYF. The chain combines TRBV28 with TRBJ2-7; TRBD2 aligns across 7 bases. Germline values: CDR1 MDHEN, CDR2 SYDVKM. Trimming at V came to 5 bases and at J to 4 bases, leaving 11 bases not matched to a gene. This CDR3 region has 15 residues.

DNA of the CDR3: TGTGCCAGCAGCCAAGATTCGTGGGGCTTTGGGCAGCCCCAGCATTTT. Encoded protein: CASSQDSWGFGQPQHF. V gene TRBV4-2 combines with J gene TRBJ1-5; TRBD1 is a possible D gene (5 bases). Trimming pared 0 bases from V and 7 bases from J, leaving 16 bases between. Germline V CDR1 and CDR2: LGHNA, YNFKEQ. The CDR3 has 16 amino acids.